These 22 T cell receptor beta chains originate from one sample sequenced in a study of T-cell memory formation after mild COVID-19. A single record per CDR3 protein comes from TCRdb applying MiXCR to the 5' RACE reads. Of 200,000 or so distinct CDR3 sequences listed, approximately 10% are singletons. The sequencing sample was made of PBMCs or a T cell subset sorted from them (not recorded which). Receptor source: a man in his late teens or twenties who had mild COVID-19 (a few samples of this study predate the infection). Cell type and time point are not known.

This clonotype was seen more than once but under ten times. This chain links TRBV18 with TRBJ1-2; D remains ambiguous. This CDR3 is 17 amino acids long. The V and J ends lost 0 bases and 8 bases respectively, with 22 bases between them. Germline loops: CDR1 KGHSH, CDR2 LQKENI. CDR3 in amino acids: CASSPPITRITHRGYTF. The CDR3 nucleotides read TGTGCCAGCTCACCACCCATTACACGGATCACCCATCGCGGCTACACCTTC.

V gene TRBV20-1 combines with J gene TRBJ2-6, with 9 bases matching TRBD1. Trimming took 6 bases from V and 1 from J; bases not matched to a gene: 7. Germline CDR1 is DFQATT and CDR2 is SNEGSKA (reference sequence). The CDR3 is 16 amino acids. CDR3 sequence reads: CSAAGTGKSGANVLTF. The CDR3 nucleotides read TGCAGTGCCGCCGGGACAGGGAAGTCTGGGGCCAACGTCCTGACTTTC.

This clonotype has a handful of counts. The V gene is TRBV7-9, the J gene TRBJ1-1; D remains ambiguous. The germline V gene has CDR1 SEHNR and CDR2 FQNEAQ (reference sequence). V shed 5 bases and J shed 7 bases, with 17 bases lying between them. This CDR3 region has 14 residues. The DNA of the CDR3 is TGTGCCAGCAGCCCCGGGAGGGTGGTACTTGAAGCTTTCTTT. Residues: CASSPGRVVLEAFF.

V is TRBV29-1 and J is TRBJ2-1, with TRBD2 identical over 7 bases. In germline, CDR1 is SQVTM, CDR2 ANQGSEA. J was trimmed by 4 bases and V by 5 bases; bases with no gene match: 8. The CDR3 runs 14 residues. The DNA for the CDR3 is TGCAGCGTTCCGGGGGGATACACGTACAATGAGCAGTTCTTC. This encodes CSVPGGYTYNEQFF.

The chain has TRBV28 and TRBJ2-7; tentatively, D is TRBD1 (5 bases). The CDR3 covers 18 residues. The germline V gene has CDR1 MDHEN and CDR2 SYDVKM. The ends were cut back, 5 bases at V and 2 bases at J, with 25 bases in the middle. The CDR3 DNA reads TGTGCCAGCAGTCCAGTCCCCGCGACAGAGTGGGGAACCTACGAGCAGTACTTC. Translation gives CASSPVPATEWGTYEQYF.

In this sample, this clonotype turned up a few times. The rearrangement joins TRBV5-1 to TRBJ2-1, with D possibly being TRBD1 or TRBD2 (5 bases each). The V and J ends lost 0 bases and 7 bases respectively, with 17 bases between them. This CDR3 region has 16 residues. Germline V gene data show CDR1 as SGHRS and CDR2 as YFSETQ. The CDR3 sequence is CASSLGIGTPKNEQFF. The CDR3 nucleotides read TGCGCCAGCAGCTTGGGCATCGGGACCCCAAAGAATGAGCAGTTCTTC.

This clonotype was detected ten times or more. The chain couples TRBV28 to TRBJ2-7; D tentatively fits TRBD1 or TRBD2 (5 bases each). Trimming stripped 5 bases from V and 2 bases from J, with 19 bases between. Germline lookup yields CDR1 MDHEN and CDR2 SYDVKM. This CDR3 has 16 amino acids. For the CDR3, the DNA is TGTGCCAGCAGTCCTAGGGCAGCTCGGGGCACCTACGAGCAGTACGTC. This gives the protein CASSPRAARGTYEQYV.

This clonotype was seen many times. The rearrangement uses TRBV7-9 and TRBJ2-5; D remains ambiguous. The CDR3 is 13 residues long. The germline CDR1 and CDR2 sequences are SEHNR and FQNEAQ (reference sequence). The germline V and J ends were trimmed by 4 bases and 5 bases, with 11 bases remaining between them. CDR3 sequence: CASSYGLRETQYF. CDR3 in DNA: TGTGCCAGCAGCTACGGGCTTCGTGAGACCCAGTACTTC.

V gene TRBV24-1 combines with J gene TRBJ2-1; the D gene is possibly TRBD2 (6 bases). The germline V gene has CDR1 KGHDR and CDR2 SFDVKD. Trimming took 5 bases from V and 7 from J, leaving 11 bases between them. The CDR3 has 13 amino acids. In DNA form, the CDR3 reads TGTGCCACCAGTGTCCCCGCGGGGAATGAGCAGTTCTTC. The encoded protein is CATSVPAGNEQFF.

This clonotype was found a few times. This chain connects TRBV4-3 to TRBJ1-2; 8 positions match TRBD1. This CDR3 comprises 15 residues. V shed 0 bases and J 8 bases; nucleotides not matched to a gene: 8. Per germline, CDR1 LGHNA and CDR2 YSLEER. CDR3 in amino acids: CASSQDGQGAWGYTF. The CDR3 DNA reads as TGCGCCAGCAGCCAAGACGGGCAGGGGGCCTGGGGCTACACCTTC.

This clonotype was recorded a few times. The V and J genes are TRBV11-2 and TRBJ2-5, with TRBD2 matching over 8 bases. In germline, CDR1 is SGHAT, CDR2 FQNNGV. Unmatched junction bases numbered 12, after V lost 5 bases and J lost 4 bases. This CDR3 has 16 residues. The CDR3 reads CASSQNSGGIPETQYF. Written as DNA, the CDR3 is TGTGCCAGCAGCCAGAACAGCGGGGGAATCCCAGAGACCCAGTACTTC.

The sample holds a few counts of this clonotype. DNA for the CDR3: TGTGCCAGCAGCCTCGCGCCCAACTATGGCTACACCTTC. This encodes CASSLAPNYGYTF. This chain connects TRBV12-3 or TRBV12-4 to TRBJ1-2; no clear D. The CDR3 spans 13 residues. V was shortened by 6 bases and J by 2 bases, with 10 bases between the two germline ends.

This clonotype was picked up many times. The chain links TRBV20-1 to TRBJ2-3; perhaps TRBD1 as D (6 bases). The CDR3 contains 14 residues. CDR1 is DFQATT, CDR2 SNEGSKA, per germline (reference sequence). Trimming stripped 3 bases from V and 8 bases from J, with 18 bases between. The CDR3 sequence is CSASQGWGLSTQYF. As DNA, the CDR3 is TGCAGTGCTAGCCAGGGGTGGGGATTAAGTACGCAGTATTTT.

Here the CDR3 reads CASSIPGQGAVEQYF. CDR3 in DNA: TGTGCCAGCAGTATCCCGGGACAGGGGGCTGTCGAGCAGTACTTC. This chain uses TRBV12-3 or TRBV12-4 with TRBJ2-7; 12 bases are a match to TRBD1. This CDR3 is built from 15 residues. V shed 5 bases and J 6 bases; nucleotides not matched to a gene: 8.

V is TRBV19 and J is TRBJ2-7; D may correspond to TRBD1 or TRBD2 (5 bases each). Germline lookup yields CDR1 LNHDA and CDR2 SQIVND (reference sequence). The CDR3 contains 15 residues. Trimming removed 4 bases from V and 0 bases from J, with 13 bases in between. This chain's CDR3 is CASSTTRGLSYEQYF. Here the CDR3 DNA reads TGTGCCAGTAGTACCACGAGGGGCCTCTCCTACGAGCAGTACTTC. Full variable domain (remainder filled in from reference TRBV19 and TRBJ2-7): DGGITQSPKYLFRKEGQNVTLSCEQNLNHDAMYWYRQDPGQGLRLIYYSQIVNDFQKGDIAEGYSVSREKKESFPLTVTSAQKNPTAFYLCASSTTRGLSYEQYFGPGTRLTVT.

The table lists this clonotype with a few counts. The chain links TRBV5-1 to TRBJ2-7; weak D call: TRBD1 (6 bases). V dropped 0 bases and J dropped 5 bases, with 15 bases sitting between them. Germline V CDR1 and CDR2: SGHRS, YFSETQ. This CDR3 contains 15 residues. CDR3 DNA sequence: TGCGCCAGCAGCTTGGAGGGGCAGGGGCTCGACGAGCAGTACTTC. It yields the protein CASSLEGQGLDEQYF.

This clonotype was seen ten or more times. For the CDR3, the DNA is TGCAGTGCCACCTTGGGGGATACGCAGTATTTT. Amino acid sequence: CSATLGDTQYF. V usage is TRBV20-1 and J usage is TRBJ2-3, with D unresolved. The CDR3 has 11 amino acids. In germline, CDR1 is DFQATT, CDR2 SNEGSKA (reference sequence). Between the trimmed V and J ends, which lost 6 bases and 6 bases, there was a span of 10 bases.

This clonotype was counted ten times or more. The V call is TRBV5-6, the J call TRBJ2-7, with 7 bases identical to TRBD1. With V trimmed by 1 base and J by 6 bases, 1 base remained unmatched. CDR1 and CDR2 (germline): SGHDT, YYEEEE. The CDR3 runs 12 residues. CDR3 sequence: CASSLRGREQYF. CDR3 sequence (DNA): TGTGCCAGCAGCTTGAGGGGGCGCGAGCAGTACTTC.

This clonotype showed up many times. V gene TRBV7-6 combines with J gene TRBJ1-1; D is perhaps TRBD1 (5 bases). With 4 bases removed from V and 0 bases from J, the gap between germline ends came to 9 bases. The CDR3 loop spans 14 amino acids. The germline V gene has CDR1 SGHVS and CDR2 FNYEAQ. The CDR3 is CASSSGPVNTEAFF. CDR3 sequence (DNA): TGTGCCAGCAGCTCAGGGCCGGTGAACACTGAAGCTTTCTTT.

This clonotype appeared a few times. The chain joins TRBV4-2 to TRBJ2-2, with no clear D. Trimming took 5 bases from V and 0 from J, leaving 16 bases between them. The CDR3 totals 17 residues. Germline V gene sequence: CDR1 LGHNA, CDR2 YNFKEQ. CDR3 nucleotides: TGTGCCAGCAGCACCATGGGCGGCAGAACGAACACCGGGGAGCTGTTTTTT. Amino acids: CASSTMGGRTNTGELFF.

The V call is TRBV9, the J call TRBJ1-1; 9 nucleotides agree with TRBD1. Germline CDR1 is SGDLS and CDR2 is YYNGEE. The V gene end was trimmed by 0 bases and the J gene end by 8 bases; junction bases not matched to a gene: 8. The CDR3 has 15 amino acids. The DNA for the CDR3 is TGTGCCAGCAGCGTAGATCCGGGACAGGGTAGGGAAGCTTTCTTT. Protein product: CASSVDPGQGREAFF.

The chain combines TRBV12-3 or TRBV12-4 with TRBJ2-3; D is uncertain. Trimming pared 3 bases from V and 7 bases from J, leaving 5 bases between. This CDR3 contains 11 residues. The CDR3 reads CASSFLNTQYF. In nucleotides, the CDR3 is TGTGCCAGCAGTTTTCTGAATACGCAGTATTTT.